The 15 T cell receptor beta chains in this list originate from one sample, sequenced in a study of cytomegalovirus exposure and HLA in healthy donors. Primers: 60 Vbeta forward and 13 Jbeta reverse. The repertoire was sequenced with immunoSEQ multiplex PCR; TCRdb's copy has only in-frame clones and lacks some. This sample carries fewer than 200,000 clones, about 80% of them seen once, and the ten largest clones take 12% to 15%. The sample was PBMCs. The receptors were gathered from a woman in her 30s in good health and CMV-seropositive.

The rearrangement joins TRBV10-3 to TRBJ1-1; a possible D gene is TRBD1 (5 bases). Per the germline V gene, CDR1 is ENHRY and CDR2 is SYGVKD. V was shortened by 3 bases and J by 1 base, with 9 bases between the two germline ends. The CDR3 consists of 14 residues. The CDR3 DNA is TGTGCCATCAGTGAATATCAGGGGAACACTGAAGCTTTCTTT. This codes for CAISEYQGNTEAFF.

The chain links TRBV30 to TRBJ1-1, with 10 bases fitting TRBD1. Per the germline V gene, CDR1 is GTSNPN and CDR2 is SVGIG (reference sequence). CDR3 length: 17 amino acids. Losses at the gene ends were 6 bases for V and 2 bases for J; bases not matched to a gene: 15. CDR3 nucleotide sequence: TGTGCCTGTACGACAGGACAGGGGGATTCAATAAACACTGAAGCTTTCTTT. Protein: CACTTGQGDSINTEAFF.

Only one count was recorded for this clone. V is TRBV6-4 and J is TRBJ1-6, with TRBD1 matching over 7 bases. The CDR3 covers 14 residues. Germline V gene data show CDR1 as MRHNA and CDR2 as SNTAGT. Trimming removed 2 bases from V and 5 bases from J; junction bases left unmatched: 0. CDR3 amino acids: CASSDGTDNSPLHF. CDR3 nucleotides: TGTGCCAGCAGTGACGGGACAGATAATTCACCCCTCCACTTT.

The chain recombines TRBV19 with TRBJ1-6; 10 nucleotides match TRBD1. V shed 4 bases, J shed 1 base, and the junction held 10 bases outside the gene matches. The CDR3 has 19 amino acids. Germline V CDR1 and CDR2: LNHDA, SQIVND (reference sequence). CDR3 protein: CASSKSGTGVGSYNSPLHF. As DNA, the CDR3 is TGTGCCAGTAGTAAATCCGGGACAGGGGTCGGTTCCTATAATTCACCCCTCCACTTT.

This rearrangement joins TRBV28 to TRBJ2-7, with 10 nucleotides matching TRBD1. The V gene end was trimmed by 6 bases and the J gene end by 4 bases; junction bases not matched to a gene: 9. The CDR3 runs 15 residues. Germline V gives CDR1 MDHEN, CDR2 SYDVKM. The CDR3 loop reads CASSEAGTGVYEQYF. DNA for the CDR3: TGTGCCAGCAGCGAAGCCGGGACAGGGGTGTACGAGCAGTACTTC. Filled out from reference TRBV28 and TRBJ2-7, the complete variable domain reads DVKVTQSSRYLVKRTGEKVFLECVQDMDHENMFWYRQDPGLGLRLIYFSYDVKMKEKGDIPEGYSVSREKKERFSLILESASTNQTSMYLCASSEAGTGVYEQYFGPGTRLTVT.

Concerning this clone: At one of its ends the junction is not consistent with the germline gene, which may arise from a read error. The V gene is TRBV27, the J gene TRBJ2-7; a weak D match, TRBD1 (6 bases). CDR3 length equals 13 residues. Germline assignment: CDR1 MNHEY and CDR2 SMNVEV (reference sequence). CDR3 sequence reads: CASADRLSYGQYF. The CDR3 coding sequence is TGTGCCAGCGCCGACAGGCTCTCCTACGGGCAGTACTTC.

The CDR3 DNA reads as TGTGCCAGCAGTGACTCGGGGACAGGGCCCTATGGCTACACCTTC. Translated, it gives CASSDSGTGPYGYTF. The chain carries TRBV6-4 and TRBJ1-2; TRBD1 aligns across 9 bases. V lost 0 bases, J lost 4 bases, and 3 bases stayed unmatched. CDR1 and CDR2 (germline): MRHNA, SNTAGT. CDR3 length: 15 residues.

This clone was recorded a few times. The chain recombines TRBV27 with TRBJ2-7, with D unresolved. Trimming left V 3 bases short and J 0 bases short, with 6 bases between. Germline V gene sequence: CDR1 MNHEY, CDR2 SMNVEV (reference sequence). The CDR3 runs 13 residues. The CDR3 bases are TGTGCCAGCAGTTTCGCTAGCTCCTACGAGCAGTACTTC. As protein: CASSFASSYEQYF.

This clone was found a few times. J is TRBJ2-3 and V is TRBV11-3, with a possible D match to TRBD2 (6 bases). The CDR3 contains 14 residues. Trimming took 3 bases from V and 2 from J, leaving 9 bases between them. The germline CDR1 and CDR2 sequences are SGHNT and YENEEA. CDR3 DNA sequence: TGTGCCAGCAGCTTTGCGGGACCCACAGATACGCAGTATTTT. Amino acid sequence: CASSFAGPTDTQYF. Drawing the rest from reference TRBV11-3 and TRBJ2-3, the complete variable domain is EAGVVQSPRYKIIEKKQPVAFWCNPISGHNTLYWYLQNLGQGPELLIRYENEEAVDDSQLPKDRFSAERLKGVDSTLKIQPAELGDSAVYLCASSFAGPTDTQYFGPGTRLTVL.

This clone was counted between two and nine times. This chain uses TRBV7-6 with TRBJ1-4, with a possible D match to TRBD1 (6 bases). This CDR3 has 17 residues. Deletions cut 5 bases from V and 5 bases from J, with 21 bases between. Germline CDR1 is SGHVS and CDR2 is FNYEAQ. CDR3 region: CASSLTRGSLGNEKLFF. CDR3 nucleotides: TGTGCCAGCAGCCTAACCAGGGGCTCACTAGGAAATGAAAAACTGTTTTTT. The full variable domain, its missing parts supplied by reference TRBV7-6 and TRBJ1-4, is GAGVSQSPRYKVTKRGQDVALRCDPISGHVSLYWYRQALGQGPEFLTYFNYEAQQDKSGLPNDRFSAERPEGSISTLTIQRTEQRDSAMYRCASSLTRGSLGNEKLFFGSGTQLSVL.

As regards this clone: Other DNA sequences of this sample code for an identical CDR3. The V gene is TRBV19, the J gene TRBJ2-2; D uncertain. Germline V gene data show CDR1 as LNHDA and CDR2 as SQIVND (reference sequence). This CDR3 contains 10 residues. The V end was cut by 7 bases, the J end by 7 bases, with 4 bases between. CDR3 residues: CASTVGELFF. DNA of the CDR3: TGTGCCAGTACAGTCGGGGAGCTGTTTTTT.

The V and J genes are TRBV11-3 and TRBJ1-2; 9 bases map to TRBD1. CDR1 and CDR2 from the germline V gene are SGHNT and YENEEA. This CDR3 contains 12 residues. Trimming cost V 8 bases and J 7 bases; bases outside gene matches: 5. The CDR3 spells CASPDRGSGYTF. The CDR3 coding sequence is TGTGCCAGCCCGGACAGGGGTTCTGGCTACACCTTC.

This clone has a handful of counts. The V and J genes are TRBV5-1 and TRBJ2-5; a weak D match, TRBD2 (6 bases). The germline V and J ends were trimmed by 1 base and 1 base, with 11 bases remaining between them. The CDR3 sequence is 15 residues long. The germline V gene has CDR1 SGHRS and CDR2 YFSETQ. CDR3 in amino acids: CASSLRRVSQETQYF. The CDR3 DNA reads as TGCGCCAGCAGCTTGAGGAGGGTGAGCCAAGAGACCCAGTACTTC.

The chain couples TRBV7-9 to TRBJ2-7; 14 positions agree with TRBD2. CDR1 is SEHNR, CDR2 FQNEAQ, per germline (reference sequence). The CDR3 is made up of 17 amino acids. With 5 bases clipped from V and 5 bases from J, the junction kept 11 bases outside the gene matches. CDR3 residues: CASSLPPGGLAGDEQYF. The CDR3 DNA is TGTGCCAGCAGCCTTCCCCCCGGGGGACTAGCGGGAGACGAGCAGTACTTC.

The chain joins TRBV30 to TRBJ2-7, with 9 nucleotides matching TRBD1. The germline gives CDR1 GTSNPN, CDR2 SVGIG (reference sequence). This CDR3 comprises 12 residues. V was pared by 3 bases and J by 5 bases, with 2 bases of the junction left unmatched. The CDR3 coding sequence is TGTGCCTGGAGAGACAGGGGGGACGAGCAGTACTTC. Translating it yields CAWRDRGDEQYF.